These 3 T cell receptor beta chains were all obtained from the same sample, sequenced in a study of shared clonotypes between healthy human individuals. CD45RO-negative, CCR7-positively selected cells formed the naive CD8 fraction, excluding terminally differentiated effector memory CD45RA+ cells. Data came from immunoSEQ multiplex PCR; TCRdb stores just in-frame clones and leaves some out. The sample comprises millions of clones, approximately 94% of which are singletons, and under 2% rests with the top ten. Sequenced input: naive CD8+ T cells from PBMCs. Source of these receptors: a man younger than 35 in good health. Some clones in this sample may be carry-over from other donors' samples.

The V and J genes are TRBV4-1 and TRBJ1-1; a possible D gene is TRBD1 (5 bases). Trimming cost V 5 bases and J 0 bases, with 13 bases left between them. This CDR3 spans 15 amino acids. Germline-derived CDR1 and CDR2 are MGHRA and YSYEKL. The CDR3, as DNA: TGCGCCAGCAGCATACGACAGCAGATGAACACTGAAGCTTTCTTT. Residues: CASSIRQQMNTEAFF.

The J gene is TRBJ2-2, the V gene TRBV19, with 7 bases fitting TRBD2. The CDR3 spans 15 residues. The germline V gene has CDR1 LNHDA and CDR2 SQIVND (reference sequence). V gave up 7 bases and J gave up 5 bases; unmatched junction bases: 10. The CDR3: CASKDGGSMTGELFF. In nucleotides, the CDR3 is TGTGCCAGTAAGGACGGCGGGAGTATGACCGGGGAGCTGTTTTTT.

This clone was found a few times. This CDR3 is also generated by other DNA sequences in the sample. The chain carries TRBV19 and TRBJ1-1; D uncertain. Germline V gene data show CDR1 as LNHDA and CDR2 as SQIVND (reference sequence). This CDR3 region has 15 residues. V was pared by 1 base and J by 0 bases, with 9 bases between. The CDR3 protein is CASSIAPGLNTEAFF. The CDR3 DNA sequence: TGTGCCAGTAGTATAGCGCCGGGATTGAACACTGAAGCTTTCTTT.